The entry that follows covers one TCR beta chain sequence. Its antigen is not known. The CDR3 runs to 15 residues. Germline V lookup: CDR1 SGHNT, CDR2 YENEEA. Trimming pared 5 bases from V and 8 bases from J, leaving 19 bases between. The data originate from a study of blood T cells in healthy people across ages. Whole-study findings and limits: Donor CMV infection status was unknown, possibly confounding age-related changes in expanded clonotypes.

Combining a sample-barcoded 5' primer with a J-beta primer mix, a second PCR ran for about 7 to 11 cycles. TCRdb analysed the 5' RACE reads with MiXCR anew, one entry per CDR3 protein. The repertoire holds about 640,000 distinct CDR3 sequences, roughly three fifths seen once, with roughly 34% in the top ten. Each of the donors had approximately 10 milliliters of peripheral blood drawn into EDTA-treated Vacutainer tubes. The V and J genes are TRBV11-3 and TRBJ2-1; the D gene is possibly TRBD1 (6 bases). Material for sequencing was blood. This clonotype was obtained from a man between 60 and 70 years old in good health. In DNA, the CDR3 is TGTGCCAGCAGCAGGGGGACCCTGGGAACCGATGAGCAGTTCTTC. It codes for CASSRGTLGTDEQFF.